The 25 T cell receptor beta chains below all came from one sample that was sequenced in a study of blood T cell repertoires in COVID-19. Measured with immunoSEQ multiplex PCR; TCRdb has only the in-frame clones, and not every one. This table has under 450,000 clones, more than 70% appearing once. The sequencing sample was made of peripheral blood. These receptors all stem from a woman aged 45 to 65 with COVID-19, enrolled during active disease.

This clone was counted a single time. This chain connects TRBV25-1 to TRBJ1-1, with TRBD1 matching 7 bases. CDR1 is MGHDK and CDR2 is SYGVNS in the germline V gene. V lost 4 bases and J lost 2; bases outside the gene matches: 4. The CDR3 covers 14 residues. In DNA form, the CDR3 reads TGTGCCAGCAGTGGCCGGGACAGTAACACTGAAGCTTTCTTT. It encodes CASSGRDSNTEAFF.

This CDR3 reads CASSIVDRRVQYF. Written as DNA, the CDR3 is TGTGCCAGTAGTATAGTGGACAGACGCGTTCAGTACTTC. V gene TRBV19 combines with J gene TRBJ2-4; tentative D call: TRBD1 (6 bases). The germline V gene encodes CDR1 LNHDA and CDR2 SQIVND (reference sequence). Trimming removed 1 base from V and 11 bases from J, with 12 bases in between. The CDR3 is 13 residues long.

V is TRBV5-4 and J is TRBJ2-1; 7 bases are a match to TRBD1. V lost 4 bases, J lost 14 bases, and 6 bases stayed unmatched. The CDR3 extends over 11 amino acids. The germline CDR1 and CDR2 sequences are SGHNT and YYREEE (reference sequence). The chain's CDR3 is CASSIRDSEFF. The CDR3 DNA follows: TGTGCCAGCAGCATCCGGGACAGCGAGTTCTTC. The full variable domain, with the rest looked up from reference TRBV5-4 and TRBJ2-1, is ETGVTQSPTHLIKTRGQQVTLRCSSQSGHNTVSWYQQALGQGPQFIFQYYREEENGRGNFPPRFSGLQFPNYSSELNVNALELDDSALYLCASSIRDSEFFGPGTRLTVL.

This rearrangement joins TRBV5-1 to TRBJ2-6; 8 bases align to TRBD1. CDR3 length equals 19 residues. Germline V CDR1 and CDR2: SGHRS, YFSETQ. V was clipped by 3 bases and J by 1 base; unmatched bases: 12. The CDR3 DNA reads TGCGCCAGCAGCTGGACGGTCGGACAGGGCTTTTCTGGGGCCAACGTCCTGACTTTC. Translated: CASSWTVGQGFSGANVLTF.

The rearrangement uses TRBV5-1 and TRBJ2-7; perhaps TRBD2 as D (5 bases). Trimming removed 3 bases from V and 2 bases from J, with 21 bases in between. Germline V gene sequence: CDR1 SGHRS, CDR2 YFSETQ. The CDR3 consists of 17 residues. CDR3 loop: CASSSKGLAEVPYEQYF. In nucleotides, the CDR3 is TGCGCCAGCAGCTCGAAGGGCCTAGCCGAAGTCCCCTACGAGCAGTACTTC. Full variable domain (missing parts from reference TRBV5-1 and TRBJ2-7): KAGVTQTPRYLIKTRGQQVTLSCSPISGHRSVSWYQQTPGQGLQFLFEYFSETQRNKGNFPGRFSGRQFSNSRSEMNVSTLELGDSALYLCASSSKGLAEVPYEQYFGPGTRLTVT.

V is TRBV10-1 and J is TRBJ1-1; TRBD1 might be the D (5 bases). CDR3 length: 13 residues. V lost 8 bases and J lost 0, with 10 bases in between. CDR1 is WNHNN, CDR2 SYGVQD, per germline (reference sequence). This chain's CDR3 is CASSGQVNTEAFF. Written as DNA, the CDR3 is TGCGCCAGCTCCGGACAAGTGAACACTGAAGCTTTCTTT.

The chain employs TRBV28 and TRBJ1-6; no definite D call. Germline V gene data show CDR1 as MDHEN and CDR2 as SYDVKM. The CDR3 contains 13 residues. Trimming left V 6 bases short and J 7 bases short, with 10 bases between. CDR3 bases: TGTGCCAGCAGGCAGCGGGAGAATTCACCCCTCCACTTT. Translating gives CASRQRENSPLHF.

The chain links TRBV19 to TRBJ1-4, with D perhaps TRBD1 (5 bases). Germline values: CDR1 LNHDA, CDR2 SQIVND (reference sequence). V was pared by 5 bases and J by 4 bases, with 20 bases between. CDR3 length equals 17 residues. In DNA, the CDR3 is TGTGCCAGTAGTCGAGACAGTGCCCAACGCCTTAATGAAAAACTGTTTTTT. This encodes CASSRDSAQRLNEKLFF. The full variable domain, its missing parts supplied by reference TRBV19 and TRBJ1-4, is DGGITQSPKYLFRKEGQNVTLSCEQNLNHDAMYWYRQDPGQGLRLIYYSQIVNDFQKGDIAEGYSVSREKKESFPLTVTSAQKNPTAFYLCASSRDSAQRLNEKLFFGSGTQLSVL.

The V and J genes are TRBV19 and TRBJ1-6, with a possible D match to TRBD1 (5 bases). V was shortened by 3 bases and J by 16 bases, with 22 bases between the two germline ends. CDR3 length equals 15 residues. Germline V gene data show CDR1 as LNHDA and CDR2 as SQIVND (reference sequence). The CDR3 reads CASSIPSSGGSGLHF. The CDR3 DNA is TGTGCCAGTAGTATCCCAAGCTCGGGGGGATCCGGGCTCCACTTT.

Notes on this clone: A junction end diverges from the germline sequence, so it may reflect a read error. The CDR3 loop reads CASSDSTGGGQPQHF. As DNA, the CDR3 is TGTGCCAGCAGTGACTCGACAGGGGGCGGTCAGCCCCAGCATTTT. The V call is TRBV6-5, the J call TRBJ1-5, with TRBD1 matching over 10 bases. The germline V gene has CDR1 MNHEY and CDR2 SVGAGI. The CDR3 is made up of 15 amino acids.

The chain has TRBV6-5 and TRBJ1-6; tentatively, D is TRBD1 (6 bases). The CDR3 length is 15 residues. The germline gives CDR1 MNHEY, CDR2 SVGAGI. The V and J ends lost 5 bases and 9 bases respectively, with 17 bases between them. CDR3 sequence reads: CASSLTGALSSPLHF. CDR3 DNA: TGTGCCAGCAGTCTGACAGGCGCCCTTTCTTCACCCCTCCACTTT.

The CDR3 reads CASSIDGRGTSSTDTQYF. The CDR3 DNA reads TGTGCCAGTAGTATAGATGGAAGAGGAACTTCTAGCACAGATACGCAGTATTTT. The V and J genes are TRBV19 and TRBJ2-3, with no clear D. The V end was cut by 0 bases, the J end by 0 bases, with 16 bases between. The CDR3 sequence is 18 residues long. Germline values: CDR1 LNHDA, CDR2 SQIVND (reference sequence).

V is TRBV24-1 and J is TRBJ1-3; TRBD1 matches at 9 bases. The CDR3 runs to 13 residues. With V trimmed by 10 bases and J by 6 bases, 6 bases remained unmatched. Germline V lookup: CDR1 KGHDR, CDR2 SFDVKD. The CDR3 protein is CATQDRGKNTIYF. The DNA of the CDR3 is TGTGCCACTCAGGACAGGGGAAAAAACACCATATATTTT.

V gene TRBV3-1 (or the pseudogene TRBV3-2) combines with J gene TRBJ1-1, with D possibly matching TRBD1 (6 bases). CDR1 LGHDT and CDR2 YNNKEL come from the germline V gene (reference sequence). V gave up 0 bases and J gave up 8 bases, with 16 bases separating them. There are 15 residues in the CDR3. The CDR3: CASSQENGDTTEAFF. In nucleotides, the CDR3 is TGTGCCAGCAGCCAAGAAAATGGGGACACCACAGAAGCTTTCTTT.

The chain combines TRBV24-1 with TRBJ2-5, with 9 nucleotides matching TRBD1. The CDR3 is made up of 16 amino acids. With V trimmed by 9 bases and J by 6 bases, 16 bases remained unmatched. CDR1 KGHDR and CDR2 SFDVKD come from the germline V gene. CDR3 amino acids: CATYLEVRDRVKTQYF. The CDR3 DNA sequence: TGTGCCACCTACTTAGAAGTCCGGGACAGGGTAAAGACCCAGTACTTC.

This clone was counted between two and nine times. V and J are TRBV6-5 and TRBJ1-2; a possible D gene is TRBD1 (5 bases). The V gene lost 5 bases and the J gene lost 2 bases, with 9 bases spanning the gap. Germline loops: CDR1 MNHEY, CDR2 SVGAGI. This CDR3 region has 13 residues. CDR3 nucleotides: TGTGCCAGCAGTCTCAGGGAAAACTATGGCTACACCTTC. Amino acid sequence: CASSLRENYGYTF.

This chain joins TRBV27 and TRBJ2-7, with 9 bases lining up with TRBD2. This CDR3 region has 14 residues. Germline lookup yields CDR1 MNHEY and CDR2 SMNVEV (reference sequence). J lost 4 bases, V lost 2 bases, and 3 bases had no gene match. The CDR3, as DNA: TGTGCCAGCAGTTTAGCGGGGGGGAATTACGAGCAGTACTTC. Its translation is CASSLAGGNYEQYF.

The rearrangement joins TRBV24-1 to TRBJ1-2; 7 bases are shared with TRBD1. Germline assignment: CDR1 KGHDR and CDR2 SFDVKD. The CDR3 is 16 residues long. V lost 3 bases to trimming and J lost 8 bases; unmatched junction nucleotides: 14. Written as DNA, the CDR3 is TGTGCCACCAGTGATCCCTCATTACAGGGGCGAGAAGGCTACACCTTC. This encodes CATSDPSLQGREGYTF.

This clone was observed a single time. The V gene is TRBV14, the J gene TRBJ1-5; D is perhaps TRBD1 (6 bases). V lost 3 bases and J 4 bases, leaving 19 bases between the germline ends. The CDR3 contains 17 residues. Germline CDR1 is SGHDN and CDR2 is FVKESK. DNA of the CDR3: TGTGCCAGCAGCCAGGGGAGGGGGAGTACGGGGAATCAGCCCCAGCATTTT. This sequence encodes CASSQGRGSTGNQPQHF.

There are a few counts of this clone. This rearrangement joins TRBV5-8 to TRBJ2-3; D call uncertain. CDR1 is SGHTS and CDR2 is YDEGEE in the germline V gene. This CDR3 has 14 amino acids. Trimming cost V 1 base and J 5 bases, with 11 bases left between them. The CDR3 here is CASSLFSVRDTQYF. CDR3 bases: TGTGCCAGCAGCTTGTTTTCAGTCAGAGATACGCAGTATTTT.

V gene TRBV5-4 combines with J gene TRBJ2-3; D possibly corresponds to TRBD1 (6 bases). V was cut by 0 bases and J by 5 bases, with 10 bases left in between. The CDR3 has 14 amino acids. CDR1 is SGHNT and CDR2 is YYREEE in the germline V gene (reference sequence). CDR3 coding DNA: TGTGCCAGCAGCTTGGCCGGACAGTTAGATACGCAGTATTTT. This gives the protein CASSLAGQLDTQYF. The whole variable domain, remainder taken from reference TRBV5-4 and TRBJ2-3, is ETGVTQSPTHLIKTRGQQVTLRCSSQSGHNTVSWYQQALGQGPQFIFQYYREEENGRGNFPPRFSGLQFPNYSSELNVNALELDDSALYLCASSLAGQLDTQYFGPGTRLTVL.

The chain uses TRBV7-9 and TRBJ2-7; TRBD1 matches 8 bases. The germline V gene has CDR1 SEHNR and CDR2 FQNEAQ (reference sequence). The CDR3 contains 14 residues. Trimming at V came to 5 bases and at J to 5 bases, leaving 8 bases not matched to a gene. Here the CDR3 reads CASSPGQGPNEQYF. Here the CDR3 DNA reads TGTGCCAGCAGCCCCGGACAGGGTCCAAACGAGCAGTACTTC.

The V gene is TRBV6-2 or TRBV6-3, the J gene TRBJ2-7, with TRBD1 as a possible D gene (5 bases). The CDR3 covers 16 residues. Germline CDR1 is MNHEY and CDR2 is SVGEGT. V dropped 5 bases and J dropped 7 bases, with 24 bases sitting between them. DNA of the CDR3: TGTGCCAGCAGTGATCAACAGGCCCACCGCCTACGAGAGCAGTACTTC. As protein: CASSDQQAHRLREQYF.

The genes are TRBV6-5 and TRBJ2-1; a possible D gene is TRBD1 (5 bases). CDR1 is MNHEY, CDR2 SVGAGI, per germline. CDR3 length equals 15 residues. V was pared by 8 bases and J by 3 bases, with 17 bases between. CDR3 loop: CASGIGQGYYNEQFF. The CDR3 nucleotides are TGTGCCAGCGGGATCGGTCAGGGATACTACAATGAGCAGTTCTTC.

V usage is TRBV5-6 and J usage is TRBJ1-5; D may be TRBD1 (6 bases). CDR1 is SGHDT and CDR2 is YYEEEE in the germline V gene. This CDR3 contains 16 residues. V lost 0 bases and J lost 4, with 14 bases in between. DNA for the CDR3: TGTGCCAGCAGCTTGGGGCTTGGGGGCGCGAATCAGCCCCAGCATTTT. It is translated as CASSLGLGGANQPQHF.